These 10 T cell receptor beta chains share one sample of origin, sequenced in a study of T-cell memory formation after mild COVID-19. TCRdb re-derived calls from the 5' RACE reads in MiXCR, one entry per CDR3 protein. There are some 190,000 distinct CDR3 sequences in the sample; around 16% occur only once, and roughly 2.4% lies in the top ten. The sequenced sample was PBMCs or a T cell subset sorted from them (not recorded which). These receptors were collected from an adult woman who had mild COVID-19 (a few samples of this study predate the infection). Cell type and time point are not known.

In DNA, the CDR3 is TGTGCCACCCGACCGGACCAGAGGACTGAAGCTTTCTTT. It translates to CATRPDQRTEAFF. The genes are TRBV7-8 and TRBJ1-1, with D unresolved. The CDR3 has 13 residues. Germline CDR1 SGHVS, CDR2 FQNEAQ. V gave up 10 bases and J gave up 5 bases, with 17 bases separating them. The full variable domain, rest sourced from reference TRBV7-8 and TRBJ1-1, is GAGVSQSPRYKVAKRGQDVALRCDPISGHVSLFWYQQALGQGPEFLTYFQNEAQLDKSGLPSDRFFAERPEGSVSTLKIQRTQQEDSAVYLCATRPDQRTEAFFGQGTRLTVV.

This sequence joins TRBV7-2 and TRBJ2-1; 9 nucleotides agree with TRBD2. This CDR3 is 15 amino acids long. The junction had 12 bases not matched to a gene; V was cut back by 3 bases and J by 12 bases. The V gene's germline CDR1 is SGHTA and CDR2 FQGNSA. CDR3 loop: CASSFSTSGGHGQFF. Written as DNA, the CDR3 is TGTGCCAGCAGCTTCTCGACTAGCGGAGGACACGGGCAGTTCTTC.

V is TRBV6-6 and J is TRBJ1-3; D not certain. The germline V gene has CDR1 MNHNY and CDR2 SVGAGI (reference sequence). Trimming pared 7 bases from V and 2 bases from J, leaving 6 bases between. The CDR3 spans 12 residues. For the CDR3, the DNA is TGTGCCAGCATCTCAACTGGAAACACCATATATTTT. Its protein product is CASISTGNTIYF.

This clonotype was recorded at least ten times. One end of the junction is discordant with germline, which a read error may explain. The chain carries TRBV3-1 and TRBJ2-3; possible D gene TRBD1, 5 bases. Germline V gene data show CDR1 as LGHDT and CDR2 as YNNKEL (reference sequence). There are 14 residues in the CDR3. The CDR3 coding sequence is TGCGCCAGCAGCTTGGGGCCTAGCACAGATACGCAGTATTTT. This encodes CASSLGPSTDTQYF.

This clonotype was counted a few times. The chain has TRBV5-1 and TRBJ2-4, with 7 bases fitting TRBD2. V trimming: 3 bases; J trimming: 5 bases; junction bases outside the gene matches: 11. CDR3 length equals 16 residues. CDR1 and CDR2 (germline): SGHRS, YFSETQ. DNA for the CDR3: TGCGCCAGCAGCTCTACCACCCGGGGGGTAGAAAACATTCAGTACTTC. Its translation is CASSSTTRGVENIQYF.

This chain uses TRBV12-3 or TRBV12-4 with TRBJ1-5; no clear D. V shed 4 bases and J shed 6 bases, with 19 bases lying between them. The CDR3 has 16 residues. CDR3 in amino acids: CASSSDVEIAGQPQHF. CDR3 bases: TGTGCCAGCAGTTCCGATGTTGAAATAGCAGGTCAGCCCCAGCATTTT.

This clonotype was counted between two and nine times. This chain uses TRBV2 with TRBJ1-1; perhaps TRBD1 as D (6 bases). This CDR3 region has 13 residues. Trimming stripped 10 bases from V and 1 base from J, with 13 bases between. CDR1 SNHLY and CDR2 FYNNEI come from the germline V gene. In DNA form, the CDR3 reads TGTGCCACCCGGGGGGCAGAGAACACTGAAGCTTTCTTT. Translation: CATRGAENTEAFF.

CDR3 sequence (DNA): TGCGCCAGCAGCTTGGGGGGGGCGGACCAGCCCCAGCATTTT. Its protein is CASSLGGADQPQHF. This rearrangement joins TRBV5-1 to TRBJ1-5; tentatively, D is TRBD1 (6 bases). This CDR3 contains 14 residues. V gave up 0 bases and J gave up 7 bases, with 11 bases separating them. Germline V lookup: CDR1 SGHRS, CDR2 YFSETQ.

This clonotype was picked up many times. The gene calls are TRBV4-2 and TRBJ2-1; 8 nucleotides line up with TRBD2. The CDR3 loop spans 16 amino acids. J gave up 0 bases and V 0 bases, and 1 base lay outside the gene matches. The germline V gene has CDR1 LGHNA and CDR2 YNFKEQ. DNA of the CDR3: TGTGCCAGCAGCCAAGATCTAGCGGGCTCCTACAATGAGCAGTTCTTC. Translated: CASSQDLAGSYNEQFF.

The J gene is TRBJ2-1, the V gene TRBV7-6; TRBD2 matches at 9 bases. Germline trimming cut 5 bases from V and 1 base from J; bases unmatched to any gene: 3. CDR3 length: 15 amino acids. Germline-derived CDR1 and CDR2 are SGHVS and FNYEAQ. For the CDR3, the DNA is TGTGCCAGCAGCCAAAGCGGGGGGTCCTACAATGAGCAGTTCTTC. It translates to CASSQSGGSYNEQFF.